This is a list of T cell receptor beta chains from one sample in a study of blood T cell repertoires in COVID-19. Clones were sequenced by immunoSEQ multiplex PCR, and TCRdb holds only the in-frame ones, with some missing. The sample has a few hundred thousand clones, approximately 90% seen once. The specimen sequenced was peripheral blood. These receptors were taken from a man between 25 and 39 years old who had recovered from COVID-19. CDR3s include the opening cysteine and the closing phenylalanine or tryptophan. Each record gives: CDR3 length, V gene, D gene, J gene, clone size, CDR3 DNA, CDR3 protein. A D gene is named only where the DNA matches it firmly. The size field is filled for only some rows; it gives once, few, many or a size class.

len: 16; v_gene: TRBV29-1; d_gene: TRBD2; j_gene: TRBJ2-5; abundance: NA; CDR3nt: TGCAGCGTTGACTGGGTAGGACTAGCGGGCCAAGAGACCCAGTACTTC; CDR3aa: CSVDWVGLAGQETQYF
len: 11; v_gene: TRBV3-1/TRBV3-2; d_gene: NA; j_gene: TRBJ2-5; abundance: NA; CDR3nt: TGTGCCAGCAGCCTCCGAGAGACCCAGTACTTC; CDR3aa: CASSLRETQYF
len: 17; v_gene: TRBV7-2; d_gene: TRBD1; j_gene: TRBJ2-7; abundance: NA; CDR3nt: TGTGCCAGCAGCTTAGTGACAGGGGGCCCCCTCACCTACGAGCAGTACTTC; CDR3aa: CASSLVTGGPLTYEQYF
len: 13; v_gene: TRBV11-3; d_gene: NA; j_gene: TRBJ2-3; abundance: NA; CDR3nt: TGTGCCAGCAGCCCCGGTGAGCCAGATACGCAGTATTTT; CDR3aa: CASSPGEPDTQYF
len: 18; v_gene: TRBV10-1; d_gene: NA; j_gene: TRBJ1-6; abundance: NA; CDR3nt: TGCGCCAGCAGTGAGTCGACTCTGGTAGGGGGAATTAATTCACCCCTCCACTTT; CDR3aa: CASSESTLVGGINSPLHF
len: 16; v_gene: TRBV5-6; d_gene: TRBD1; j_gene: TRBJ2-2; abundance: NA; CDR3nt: TGTGCCAGCAGCTTGGGACAGGGGGCCATCACCGGGGAGCTGTTTTTT; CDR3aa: CASSLGQGAITGELFF
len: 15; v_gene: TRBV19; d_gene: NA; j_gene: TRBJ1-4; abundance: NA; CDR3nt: TGTGCCAGTAGTATAGCGGTGACAACTAATGAAAAACTGTTTTTT; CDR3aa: CASSIAVTTNEKLFF
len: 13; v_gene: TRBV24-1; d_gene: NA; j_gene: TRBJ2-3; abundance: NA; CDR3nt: TGTGCCACCAGTGATGGGCCCTCGGATACGCAGTATTTT; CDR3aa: CATSDGPSDTQYF
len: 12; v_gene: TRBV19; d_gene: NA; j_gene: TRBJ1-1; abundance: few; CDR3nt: TGTGCCAGTAGTATTGGCGGGAAGGAGGCTTTCTTT; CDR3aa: CASSIGGKEAFF
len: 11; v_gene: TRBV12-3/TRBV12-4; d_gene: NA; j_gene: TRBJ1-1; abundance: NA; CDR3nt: TGTGCCAGCATCCGGTCCCGAGGAGCTTTCTTT; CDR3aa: CASIRSRGAFF
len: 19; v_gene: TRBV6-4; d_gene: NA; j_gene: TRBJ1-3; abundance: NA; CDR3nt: TGTGCCAGCAGTGACTCTGGGGGGTTCAGGGCAATAGGTGGAAACACCATATATTTT; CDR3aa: CASSDSGGFRAIGGNTIYF
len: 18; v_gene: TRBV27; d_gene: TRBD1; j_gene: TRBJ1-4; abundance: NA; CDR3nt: TGTGCCAGCAGCCGCCGATTCAAAACCCGACAGGGATCAGAAAAACTGTTTTTT; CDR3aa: CASSRRFKTRQGSEKLFF
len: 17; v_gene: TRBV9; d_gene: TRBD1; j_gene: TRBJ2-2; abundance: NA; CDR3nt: TGTGCCAGCAGCGTAGGGGTGACAGGGGCGGGCACCGGGGAGCTGTTTTTT; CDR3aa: CASSVGVTGAGTGELFF
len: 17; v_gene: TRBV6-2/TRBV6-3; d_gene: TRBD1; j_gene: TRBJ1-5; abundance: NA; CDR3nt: TGTGCCAGCAGTTACCTAACCGGGACAGGGATCAATCAGCCCCAGCATTTT; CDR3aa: CASSYLTGTGINQPQHF
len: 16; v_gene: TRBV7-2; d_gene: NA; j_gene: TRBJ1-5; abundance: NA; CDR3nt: TGTGCCAGCAGCTTAGCCCGGGGAGGTGAAAATCAGCCCCAGCATTTT; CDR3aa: CASSLARGGENQPQHF
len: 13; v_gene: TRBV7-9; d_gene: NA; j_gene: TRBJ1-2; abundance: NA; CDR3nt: TGTGCCAGCAGCTTTTCGCAGGGCTATGGCTACACCTTC; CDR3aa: CASSFSQGYGYTF
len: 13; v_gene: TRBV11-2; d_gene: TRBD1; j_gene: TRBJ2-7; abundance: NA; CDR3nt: TGTGCCAGCAGCTCGTTATTACAGGGGGAGCAGTACTTC; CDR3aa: CASSSLLQGEQYF
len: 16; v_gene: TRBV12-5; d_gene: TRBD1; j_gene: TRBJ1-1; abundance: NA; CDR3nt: TGTGCTAGTGGTTTACAAAGTGACAGGGTGGGCACTGAAGCTTTCTTT; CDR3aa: CASGLQSDRVGTEAFF
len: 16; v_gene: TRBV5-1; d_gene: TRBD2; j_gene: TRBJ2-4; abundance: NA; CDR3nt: TGCGCCAGCAGCTTGGAAGGGACTAGCCCCAAAAACATTCAGTACTTC; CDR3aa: CASSLEGTSPKNIQYF
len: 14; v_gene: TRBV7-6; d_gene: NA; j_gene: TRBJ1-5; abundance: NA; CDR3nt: TGTGCCAGCAGCTTACAGGGGCTCGATCAGCCCCAGCATTTT; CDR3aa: CASSLQGLDQPQHF
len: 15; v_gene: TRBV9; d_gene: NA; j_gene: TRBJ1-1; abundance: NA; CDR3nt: TGTGCCAGCAGCGTAGGACCAGGGCGCTTCACTGAAGCTTTCTTT; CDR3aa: CASSVGPGRFTEAFF
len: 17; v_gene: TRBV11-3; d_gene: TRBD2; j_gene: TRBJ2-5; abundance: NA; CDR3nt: TGTGCCAGCAGCTCTACTCCTGGCGGGGGGCACCCAGAGACCCAGTACTTC; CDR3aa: CASSSTPGGGHPETQYF
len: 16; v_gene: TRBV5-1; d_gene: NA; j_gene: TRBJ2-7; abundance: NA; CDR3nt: TGCGCCAGCAGCGATGCTGACGGTACGCTTAGCGATGAGCAGTACTTC; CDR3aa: CASSDADGTLSDEQYF
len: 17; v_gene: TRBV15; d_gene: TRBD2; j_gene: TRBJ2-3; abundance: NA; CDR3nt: TGTGCCACCAGCAGAGTGTTACTAGCGGGGGGACCAGATACGCAGTATTTT; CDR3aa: CATSRVLLAGGPDTQYF
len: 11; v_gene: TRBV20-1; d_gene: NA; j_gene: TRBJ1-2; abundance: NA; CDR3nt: TGCAGTGACGGAGCTAACTATGGCTACACCTTC; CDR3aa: CSDGANYGYTF
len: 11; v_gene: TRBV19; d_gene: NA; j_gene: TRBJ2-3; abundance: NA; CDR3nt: TGTGCCAGTAGCTATACAGATACGCAGTATTTT; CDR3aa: CASSYTDTQYF
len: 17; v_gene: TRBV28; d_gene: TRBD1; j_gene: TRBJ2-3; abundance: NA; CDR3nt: TGTGCCAGCAGTTCGCCCGGGACAGGGCTTGGCACAGATACGCAGTATTTT; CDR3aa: CASSSPGTGLGTDTQYF
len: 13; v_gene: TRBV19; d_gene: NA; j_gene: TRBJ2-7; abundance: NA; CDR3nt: TGTGCCAGTAGTATGACAGGTTCATACGAGCAGTACTTC; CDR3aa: CASSMTGSYEQYF
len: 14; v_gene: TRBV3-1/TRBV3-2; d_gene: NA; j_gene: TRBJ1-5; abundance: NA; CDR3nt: TGTGCCAGCAGCCGTTCAGGTAAGGATCAGCCCCAGCATTTT; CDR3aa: CASSRSGKDQPQHF
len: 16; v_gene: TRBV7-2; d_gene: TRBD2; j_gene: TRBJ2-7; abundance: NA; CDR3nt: TGTGCCAGCAGCTTAGTGGCTAGCGGGGGGATCTACGAGCAGTACTTC; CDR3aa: CASSLVASGGIYEQYF
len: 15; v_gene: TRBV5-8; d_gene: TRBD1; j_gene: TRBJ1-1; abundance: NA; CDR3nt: TGTGCCAGCAGCTTGGGGGCAGGGGGGAACACTGAAGCTTTCTTT; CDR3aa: CASSLGAGGNTEAFF
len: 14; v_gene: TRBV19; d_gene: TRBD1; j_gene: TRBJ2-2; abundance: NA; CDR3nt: TGTGCCAGTAAGCCGACAGGGATCCCCGGGGAGCTGTTTTTT; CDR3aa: CASKPTGIPGELFF
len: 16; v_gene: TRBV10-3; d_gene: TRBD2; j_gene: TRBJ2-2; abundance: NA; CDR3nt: TGTGCCATCAGTGACTCTAGCGGGGGCGACACCGGGGAGCTGTTTTTT; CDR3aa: CAISDSSGGDTGELFF
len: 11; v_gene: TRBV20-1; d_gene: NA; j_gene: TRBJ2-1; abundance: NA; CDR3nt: TGCACCCCCGGACTTTACAATGAGCAGTTCTTC; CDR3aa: CTPGLYNEQFF
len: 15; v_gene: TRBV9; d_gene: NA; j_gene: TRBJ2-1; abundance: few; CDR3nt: TGTGCCAGCACCCTGACAGAAGCATCCTACAATGAGCAGTTCTTC; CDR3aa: CASTLTEASYNEQFF
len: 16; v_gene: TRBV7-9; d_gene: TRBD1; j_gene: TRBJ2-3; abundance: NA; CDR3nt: TGTGCCAGCAGCCCCCGGACAGGCGACCGCACAGATACGCAGTATTTT; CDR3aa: CASSPRTGDRTDTQYF
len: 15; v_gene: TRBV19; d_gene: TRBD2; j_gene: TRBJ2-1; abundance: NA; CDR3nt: TGTGCCAGTAGTCCGGATAGCGGGGGGGTATATGAGCAGTTCTTC; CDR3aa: CASSPDSGGVYEQFF
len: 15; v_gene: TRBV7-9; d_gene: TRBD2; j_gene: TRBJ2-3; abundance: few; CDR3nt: TGTGCCAGCAGGACTAGCGGGGGAACCACAGATACGCAGTATTTT; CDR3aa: CASRTSGGTTDTQYF
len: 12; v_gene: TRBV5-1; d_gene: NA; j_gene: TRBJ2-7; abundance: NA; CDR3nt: TGCGCCAGCAGCTTATTAGGGGTCGAGCAGTACTTC; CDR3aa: CASSLLGVEQYF
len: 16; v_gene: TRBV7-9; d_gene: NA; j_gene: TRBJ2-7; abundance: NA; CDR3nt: TGTGCCAGCAGTCCGGGACGGGGGTTGAGCTCCTACGAGCAGTACTTC; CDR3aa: CASSPGRGLSSYEQYF